This T cell receptor (beta chain) was identified in a study of blood T cell repertoires in COVID-19. As for the study in general: Sources were T cells, B-cell-depleted T cells, or PBMCs; the material itself was cDNA or gDNA.

This clone was seen a single time. CDR1 is SGHNT, CDR2 YYREEE, per germline (reference sequence). The CDR3 is made up of 16 amino acids. The ends were cut back, 4 bases at V and 1 base at J, with 16 bases in the middle. Profiling relied on immunoSEQ multiplex PCR, and the TCRdb table lists in-frame clones only, not all of them. The sample consists of 200,000 or so clones, approximately 80% of them appearing once. The chain links TRBV5-4 to TRBJ2-3; tentatively, D is TRBD1 (6 bases). The sequenced material came from peripheral blood. The origin of this receptor is a human donor in a cohort sampled during active COVID-19. CDR3 nucleotide sequence: TGTGCCAGCAGCAAACCAGGGGCGTGGGGCACAGATACGCAGTATTTT. Protein product: CASSKPGAWGTDTQYF.